Detailed here is one T cell receptor beta chain. Its cognate antigen is unknown. The V gene end was trimmed by 3 bases and the J gene end by 4 bases; junction bases not matched to a gene: 5. The CDR3 is 16 residues long. Germline CDR1 and CDR2: KGHSH and LQKENI. This sample stems from a study of cytomegalovirus exposure and HLA in healthy donors. Across the whole study: Later analysis reported that the roughly 120 validation repertoires shared the platform of the 650 to 700 first-cohort repertoires. The study's findings and limits: It was fewer than 200 TCR beta chains that were listed as cytomegalovirus-associated. Three CMV-associated chains proved CMV antigen-specific in vitro.

Some clones are missing from TCRdb's copy, which holds only in-frame ones; the method was immunoSEQ multiplex PCR. The data hold under 95,000 clones, with approximately 95% observed a single time. This rearrangement joins TRBV18 to TRBJ2-7; 14 bases are shared with TRBD2. This sequence originates from a woman younger than 30 in good health and CMV-seronegative. Sequencing was performed on PBMCs. CDR3 nucleotides: TGTGCCAGCTCACCCGGGACTAGCGGGGGAAGGTACGAGCAGTACTTC. Protein: CASSPGTSGGRYEQYF.